This T cell receptor beta chain was captured by sequencing in a study of T cells in Graves' hyperthyroidism and ophthalmopathy. Whole-study results and caveats: A model of 13 V-J pairs discriminated ophthalmopathy from stable hyperthyroidism.

Amplified TCR beta CDR3 regions came from RNA transcripts. First-round RT-PCR targeting the TCR CDR3 was performed with the HTBI primer set. One entry per CDR3 protein results from TCRdb running MiXCR on the multiplex PCR reads. The data show some 250,000 distinct CDR3 sequences, roughly 15% seen once. The CDR3 has 18 residues. Germline CDR1 reads DFQATT; CDR2 reads SNEGSKA (reference sequence). V lost 3 bases, J lost 1 base, and 14 bases stayed unmatched. This clonotype was seen many times. The antigen is unknown. V is TRBV20-1 and J is TRBJ2-3; TRBD2 agrees at 9 bases. Sequencing was done on a sample of blood. The source of this sequence is a woman between 45 and 65 years old with Graves' hyperthyroidism that later progressed to Graves' ophthalmopathy. The CDR3 loop is CSASWGLAGRGGTDTQYF. The CDR3 DNA is TGCAGTGCTAGTTGGGGGCTAGCGGGAAGGGGAGGCACAGATACGCAGTATTTT.